Listed here are 20 T cell receptor beta chains from one sample, sequenced in a study of shared clonotypes between healthy human individuals (TCRdb year 2020). Libraries were built with the immunoSEQ multiplex PCR assay. TCRdb retrieved this table from immuneACCESS and kept in-frame rearrangements only. Not all clones are present; in checked studies, unresolved V genes account for under half, and no reason is known for the remainder. The sample table contains roughly 1,100,000 clones; only one count was recorded for about 77% of them. The ten biggest clones cover about 1.5% of the sample. Sample: memory CD4+ T cells sorted from blood. This specimen's cell subset or site label, per the study, means: CD45RA-negative fraction. The receptors here all came from a young man in good health.

The CDR3 nucleotides read TGTGCCAGCCGTGGACAGTCTAATTCACCCCTCCACTTT. It translates to CASRGQSNSPLHF. The rearrangement joins TRBV2 to TRBJ1-6, with D possibly TRBD1 on 6 matching bases. There are 13 residues in the CDR3. CDR1 SNHLY and CDR2 FYNNEI come from the germline V gene. V lost 8 bases and J 6 bases, leaving 11 bases between the germline ends. Using reference TRBV2 and TRBJ1-6 for the parts outside the CDR3, the full variable domain is EPEVTQTPSHQVTQMGQEVILRCVPISNHLYFYWYRQILGQKVEFLVSFYNNEISEKSEIFDDQFSVERPDGSNFTLKIRSTKLEDSAMYFCASRGQSNSPLHFGNGTRLTVT.

The CDR3 nucleotides read TGCGCCAGCAGCCTGGACAGGGGCGGTGTGGGCTACACCTTC. This encodes CASSLDRGGVGYTF. The J gene is TRBJ1-2, the V gene TRBV5-1, with 9 bases lining up with TRBD1. V gave up 4 bases and J gave up 8 bases; unmatched junction bases: 9. The CDR3 loop spans 14 amino acids. The germline gives CDR1 SGHRS, CDR2 YFSETQ.

The rearrangement joins TRBV6-5 to TRBJ2-3; TRBD1 aligns across 7 bases. The germline V gene encodes CDR1 MNHEY and CDR2 SVGAGI. The V segment lost 5 bases and the J segment 4 bases; nucleotides outside the gene matches: 9. The CDR3 is 15 residues long. The CDR3 is CASSPDRVVADTQYF. The DNA of the CDR3 is TGTGCCAGCAGTCCCGACAGGGTAGTTGCAGATACGCAGTATTTT.

On this clone itself: With a much larger clone just one base away, this may be a read error. This chain connects TRBV30 to TRBJ1-2, with unresolved D. V lost 0 bases and J 3 bases, leaving 2 bases between the germline ends. Germline V gene sequence: CDR1 GTSNPN, CDR2 SVGIG (reference sequence). This CDR3 contains 11 residues. The CDR3 DNA sequence: TGTGCCTGGAGTGTACACTATGGCTACACCTTC. It is translated as CAWSVHYGYTF.

The genes are TRBV2 and TRBJ2-1; 8 bases line up with TRBD2. J gave up 7 bases and V 5 bases, and 4 bases lay outside the gene matches. The germline gives CDR1 SNHLY, CDR2 FYNNEI. The CDR3 sequence is 13 residues long. The CDR3 protein is CASSLLAANEQFF. For the CDR3, the DNA is TGTGCCAGCAGTTTACTAGCGGCAAATGAGCAGTTCTTC.

This clone has just a few counts. Other DNA sequences of this sample code for an identical CDR3. The rearrangement uses TRBV10-3 and TRBJ1-5; TRBD1 matches 7 bases. The germline V gene encodes CDR1 ENHRY and CDR2 SYGVKD. The CDR3 consists of 12 residues. The V gene end was trimmed by 5 bases and the J gene end by 5 bases; junction bases not matched to a gene: 0. The CDR3 nucleotides read TGTGCCATCAGTACAGGGGATCAGCCCCAGCATTTT. Its translation: CAISTGDQPQHF.

This clone came up once. The CDR3 loop reads CASSLDGGTYEQYF. The CDR3 DNA is TGTGCCAGCAGCTTAGATGGAGGAACCTACGAGCAGTACTTC. V usage is TRBV7-2 and J usage is TRBJ2-7, with a possible D match to TRBD2 (5 bases). The CDR3 extends over 14 amino acids. The germline V gene encodes CDR1 SGHTA and CDR2 FQGNSA. Deletions cut 1 base from V and 2 bases from J, with 9 bases between. Based on the CDR3 plus reference TRBV7-2 and TRBJ2-7, the full variable domain is GAGVSQSPSNKVTEKGKDVELRCDPISGHTALYWYRQSLGQGLEFLIYFQGNSAPDKSGLPSDRFSAERTGGSVSTLTIQRTQQEDSAVYLCASSLDGGTYEQYFGPGTRLTVT.

CDR3 region: CASSLDRSREYTEAFF. The DNA of the CDR3 is TGTGCCAGCAGCTTAGATCGCTCGAGGGAATACACTGAAGCTTTCTTT. The rearrangement links TRBV11-3 to TRBJ1-1; D is unresolved. The V and J ends lost 0 bases and 3 bases respectively, with 14 bases between them. This CDR3 has 16 residues. CDR1 is SGHNT, CDR2 YENEEA, per germline.

This clone appeared a few times. This chain connects TRBV19 to TRBJ1-6; D is undetermined. The CDR3 sequence is 13 residues long. V was cut by 5 bases and J by 12 bases, with 14 bases left in between. Germline V gene lookup returns CDR1 LNHDA and CDR2 SQIVND (reference sequence). The CDR3 is CASSAGFARPLHF. The CDR3 DNA reads TGTGCCAGTAGTGCGGGGTTCGCTAGACCCCTCCACTTT.

The chain has TRBV5-1 and TRBJ2-5, with 9 bases fitting TRBD2. From germline, CDR1 is SGHRS and CDR2 YFSETQ. The length of the CDR3 is 15 residues. V was pared by 4 bases and J by 7 bases, with 11 bases of the junction left unmatched. In DNA form, the CDR3 reads TGCGCCAGCAGCACCCCGAGCGGGGGGTTTGTGACCCAGTACTTC. Protein: CASSTPSGGFVTQYF.

This clone appeared a few times. The genes are TRBV5-4 and TRBJ2-7, with 7 bases matching TRBD1. Per germline, CDR1 SGHNT and CDR2 YYREEE (reference sequence). The CDR3 is 15 residues long. V lost 1 base to trimming and J lost 0 bases; unmatched junction nucleotides: 4. CDR3 sequence reads: CASSLQQGSSYEQYF. As DNA, the CDR3 is TGTGCCAGCAGCTTGCAACAGGGGAGCTCCTACGAGCAGTACTTC.

CDR3 in amino acids: CSVVAGFPSYEQYF. For the CDR3, the DNA is TGCAGCGTTGTGGCGGGCTTCCCCTCCTACGAGCAGTACTTC. V and J are TRBV29-1 and TRBJ2-7; a possible D gene is TRBD2 (5 bases). With 4 bases removed from V and 0 bases from J, the gap between germline ends came to 13 bases. There are 14 residues in the CDR3. Germline CDR1 SQVTM, CDR2 ANQGSEA.

The rearrangement links TRBV20-1 to TRBJ2-3; no clear D gene. This CDR3 spans 11 amino acids. V was shortened by 6 bases and J by 6 bases, with 10 bases between the two germline ends. Germline assignment: CDR1 DFQATT and CDR2 SNEGSKA (reference sequence). The chain's CDR3 is CSAYYLDTQYF. The DNA of the CDR3 is TGCAGTGCCTACTACCTGGATACGCAGTATTTT.

Here the CDR3 reads CASSQDPSAAGHRGNEQFF. The DNA for the CDR3 is TGCGCCAGCAGCCAAGACCCCAGCGCCGCGGGCCATAGAGGCAATGAGCAGTTCTTC. The chain has TRBV4-3 and TRBJ2-1; D perhaps matches TRBD2 (5 bases). Trimming pared 0 bases from V and 6 bases from J, leaving 24 bases between. Germline CDR1 LGHNA, CDR2 YSLEER. CDR3 length: 19 residues.

In its sample, this clone was seen many times. The chain joins TRBV2 to TRBJ1-4; D not certain. The V and J ends lost 1 base and 12 bases respectively, with 15 bases between them. The V gene's germline CDR1 is SNHLY and CDR2 FYNNEI. The CDR3 runs to 14 residues. The CDR3 DNA is TGTGCCAGCAGTGAAGGGGCCCGCTGGGCAGAACTGTTTTTT. It codes for CASSEGARWAELFF.

This clone was seen only a few times. This rearrangement joins TRBV19 to TRBJ1-5; D is unresolved. The CDR3 contains 15 residues. Germline V gene sequence: CDR1 LNHDA, CDR2 SQIVND (reference sequence). Trimming removed 6 bases at V and 5 bases at J, with 17 bases between. This chain's CDR3 is CASRATPFADQPQHF. The CDR3 bases are TGTGCCAGTAGGGCTACCCCGTTTGCTGATCAGCCCCAGCATTTT.

The count of this clone is one. The same CDR3 also results from other DNA sequences found in this sample. The J gene is TRBJ1-3, the V gene TRBV19; tentative D call: TRBD1 (5 bases). V shed 3 bases and J shed 0 bases, with 9 bases lying between them. There are 15 residues in the CDR3. CDR1 is LNHDA and CDR2 is SQIVND in the germline V gene (reference sequence). In DNA, the CDR3 is TGTGCCAGTAGTATCGGCGGGGGCTCTGGAAACACCATATATTTT. Translation: CASSIGGGSGNTIYF. The full variable domain, its missing parts supplied by reference TRBV19 and TRBJ1-3, is DGGITQSPKYLFRKEGQNVTLSCEQNLNHDAMYWYRQDPGQGLRLIYYSQIVNDFQKGDIAEGYSVSREKKESFPLTVTSAQKNPTAFYLCASSIGGGSGNTIYFGEGSWLTVV.

To note about this clone: With only one base between it and a far larger clone, this is likely a read error. The chain employs TRBV7-9 and TRBJ2-2; 8 bases map to TRBD1. In germline, CDR1 is SEHNR, CDR2 FQNEAQ (reference sequence). The CDR3 length is 15 residues. The CDR3: CASSSTGVNTRELFF. The CDR3 nucleotides are TGTGCCAGCAGCTCGACAGGGGTGAACACCAGGGAGCTGTTTTTT.

The rearrangement joins TRBV5-1 to TRBJ2-1; D might be TRBD1 (5 bases). The CDR3 covers 14 residues. V gave up 6 bases and J gave up 8 bases, with 18 bases separating them. Germline CDR1 reads SGHRS; CDR2 reads YFSETQ. This CDR3 reads CASNLPSGRDEQFF. In DNA form, the CDR3 reads TGCGCCAGCAATTTACCATCCGGCAGGGATGAGCAGTTCTTC.

The chain joins TRBV6-5 to TRBJ1-5; D may be TRBD1 (5 bases). Germline V gives CDR1 MNHEY, CDR2 SVGAGI. V was shortened by 6 bases and J by 6 bases, with 18 bases between the two germline ends. The CDR3 runs to 15 residues. CDR3 coding DNA: TGTGCCAGCAGCCTACTCGCAGGGACGGGTCAGCCCCAGCATTTT. Its translation is CASSLLAGTGQPQHF.